What follows are 14 T cell receptor beta chains derived from one specimen sequenced in a study of cytomegalovirus exposure and HLA in healthy donors. The PCR used 60 Vbeta and 13 Jbeta primers. Some clones are missing from TCRdb's copy, which holds only in-frame ones; the method was immunoSEQ multiplex PCR. The repertoire consists of approximately 190,000 clones, with approximately 84% occurring once and the leading ten covering around 2.5%. Sequencing used PBMCs. These receptors originate from a woman aged 50 to 65 in good health and CMV-seropositive.

The table lists this clone with a few counts. This chain uses TRBV4-1 with TRBJ1-1, with D possibly matching TRBD1 (6 bases). Germline V gene sequence: CDR1 MGHRA, CDR2 YSYEKL. Trimming removed 0 bases from V and 0 bases from J, with 11 bases in between. This CDR3 region has 16 residues. The DNA of the CDR3 is TGCGCCAGCAGCCAAGATCGGACAGTTATGAACACTGAAGCTTTCTTT. Translated: CASSQDRTVMNTEAFF.

This clone has only a few counts. This chain links TRBV13 with TRBJ2-7; no firm D call. The V end lost 4 bases, the J end lost 4 bases, and 8 bases lay between the germline ends. The CDR3 runs to 12 residues. Germline CDR1 reads PRHDT; CDR2 reads FYEKMQ (reference sequence). This chain's CDR3 is CASSSQLYEQYF. The CDR3 nucleotides read TGTGCCAGCAGCTCTCAGTTGTACGAGCAGTACTTC.

The chain employs TRBV5-1 and TRBJ1-1; D might be TRBD1 (5 bases). Germline-derived CDR1 and CDR2 are SGHRS and YFSETQ. Deletions cut 0 bases from V and 4 bases from J, with 10 bases between. There are 14 residues in the CDR3. The CDR3 spells CASSLVGGGTEAFF. The CDR3 DNA follows: TGCGCCAGCAGCTTGGTCGGGGGGGGCACTGAAGCTTTCTTT. The full variable domain, completed using reference TRBV5-1 and TRBJ1-1, is KAGVTQTPRYLIKTRGQQVTLSCSPISGHRSVSWYQQTPGQGLQFLFEYFSETQRNKGNFPGRFSGRQFSNSRSEMNVSTLELGDSALYLCASSLVGGGTEAFFGQGTRLTVV.

V and J are TRBV7-9 and TRBJ1-4; D gene unclear. Germline values: CDR1 SEHNR, CDR2 FQNEAQ (reference sequence). This CDR3 region has 13 residues. Trimming took 5 bases from V and 3 from J, leaving 7 bases between them. Written as DNA, the CDR3 is TGTGCCAGCAGCCCTGGGCCTAATGAAAAACTGTTTTTT. It specifies CASSPGPNEKLFF.

The chain has TRBV4-1 and TRBJ2-7; 7 bases agree with TRBD2. CDR1 and CDR2 from the germline V gene are MGHRA and YSYEKL. The CDR3 is 15 amino acids. Trimming at V came to 1 base and at J to 5 bases, leaving 8 bases not matched to a gene. This CDR3 is CASSQASGPYHEQYF. The CDR3, as DNA: TGCGCCAGCAGCCAAGCTAGCGGTCCGTACCACGAGCAGTACTTC.

V is TRBV7-3 and J is TRBJ2-5; 9 bases agree with TRBD1. The CDR3 extends over 16 amino acids. Trimming removed 4 bases from V and 5 bases from J; junction bases left unmatched: 11. The germline gives CDR1 SGHTA, CDR2 FQGTGA. Here the CDR3 reads CASSSYAGTGMETQYF. CDR3 nucleotides: TGTGCCAGCAGCTCTTATGCCGGGACAGGGATGGAGACCCAGTACTTC. The whole variable domain, remainder taken from reference TRBV7-3 and TRBJ2-5, is GAGVSQTPSNKVTEKGKYVELRCDPISGHTALYWYRQSLGQGPEFLIYFQGTGAADDSGLPNDRFFAVRPEGSVSTLKIQRTERGDSAVYLCASSSYAGTGMETQYFGPGTRLLVL.

The count of this clone is one. This chain uses TRBV18 with TRBJ1-1; D may be TRBD1 (5 bases). The CDR3 extends over 13 amino acids. Germline CDR1 and CDR2: KGHSH and LQKENI. V was trimmed by 4 bases and J by 3 bases, leaving 9 bases between them. This CDR3 reads CASSLTGYTEAFF. DNA for the CDR3: TGTGCCAGCTCACTCACAGGTTACACTGAAGCTTTCTTT.

This rearrangement joins TRBV5-4 to TRBJ2-2, with a weak D call TRBD1 (6 bases). The length of the CDR3 is 14 residues. Germline CDR1 SGHNT, CDR2 YYREEE (reference sequence). The V and J ends lost 7 bases and 2 bases respectively, with 12 bases between them. The chain's CDR3 is CASFRGSNTGELFF. The CDR3 DNA follows: TGTGCCAGCTTCAGGGGCTCAAACACCGGGGAGCTGTTTTTT.

V usage is TRBV2 and J usage is TRBJ2-2; 9 nucleotides match TRBD1. The V and J ends lost 7 bases and 5 bases, in that order; junction bases with no gene match: 5. CDR3 length equals 14 residues. The V gene's germline CDR1 is SNHLY and CDR2 FYNNEI. The CDR3 is CASTMTGGTGELFF. As DNA, the CDR3 is TGTGCCAGCACCATGACAGGGGGTACCGGGGAGCTGTTTTTT.

For the CDR3, the DNA is TGTGCCAGCAGTTTATTTTTGCGACAGGGGGCGGGAAACACCATATATTTT. Amino acids: CASSLFLRQGAGNTIYF. This sequence joins TRBV28 and TRBJ1-3, with TRBD1 matching 10 bases. The germline CDR1 and CDR2 sequences are MDHEN and SYDVKM. The length of the CDR3 is 17 residues. Unmatched junction bases numbered 7, after V lost 1 base and J lost 4 bases.

V is TRBV25-1 and J is TRBJ2-3; no firm D call. Trimming stripped 6 bases from V and 4 bases from J, with 5 bases between. Germline V lookup: CDR1 MGHDK, CDR2 SYGVNS. There are 11 residues in the CDR3. CDR3 in amino acids: CASRYSDTQYF. The CDR3 DNA reads TGTGCCAGCAGGTACTCAGATACGCAGTATTTT.

The chain couples TRBV28 to TRBJ2-5, with 8 bases identical to TRBD2. This CDR3 is built from 15 residues. Germline CDR1 and CDR2: MDHEN and SYDVKM. V dropped 6 bases and J dropped 2; count of bases not matched to a gene: 8. Here the CDR3 reads CASSPSGGLQETQYF. CDR3 DNA sequence: TGTGCCAGCAGCCCAAGCGGGGGCTTACAAGAGACCCAGTACTTC.

J is TRBJ2-7 and V is TRBV5-1, with TRBD1 matching over 10 bases. The CDR3 covers 15 residues. J gave up 4 bases and V 0 bases, and 4 bases lay outside the gene matches. CDR1 and CDR2 from the germline V gene are SGHRS and YFSETQ. The CDR3 DNA is TGCGCCAGCAGCTTGGCCGGGACAGGGGCTTACGAGCAGTACTTC. This codes for CASSLAGTGAYEQYF.

V is TRBV7-8 and J is TRBJ1-4; a possible D gene is TRBD1 (6 bases). The CDR3 runs to 14 residues. Germline CDR1 is SGHVS and CDR2 is FQNEAQ. Trimming stripped 0 bases from V and 8 bases from J, with 10 bases between. CDR3 amino acids: CASSLATGSEKLFF. CDR3 coding DNA: TGTGCCAGCAGCTTAGCCACAGGGAGCGAAAAACTGTTTTTT.